This T cell receptor (beta chain) stems from a study of cytomegalovirus exposure and HLA in healthy donors. This CDR3 comprises 12 residues. Germline V lookup: CDR1 LNHDA, CDR2 SQIVND (reference sequence). PCR employed 60 Vbeta and 13 Jbeta primers. Data came from immunoSEQ multiplex PCR; TCRdb stores just in-frame clones and leaves some out. Among roughly 200,000 clones, 75% to 90% were seen once, and the ten largest hold around 0.99%. Concerning this clone: Relative to the germline gene, one junction end is altered; a read error may explain this.

Source material: PBMCs. The clonotype originates from a boy younger than 10 in good health and CMV-seronegative. The chain combines TRBV19 with TRBJ1-3, with D unresolved. CDR3 protein: CASTDSGNTIYF. The CDR3 coding sequence is TGTGCCAGTACGGACTCTGGAAACACCATATACTTT.